The TCR beta chain described here comes from a study of shared clonotypes between healthy human individuals. Trimming stripped 3 bases from V and 6 bases from J, with 10 bases between. CDR3 length: 12 residues. Germline V lookup: CDR1 SGHNT, CDR2 YYREEE (reference sequence). CD45RO-negative CD8 cells positively selected for CCR7 made up the naive population, which excluded terminally differentiated effector memory CD45RA+ cells. Original data processing: Filtering differed, since immunoSEQ gave only junction sequences and no quality scores. Only in-frame clones appear in the TCRdb table, and some are missing; sequencing was by immunoSEQ multiplex PCR. Clone size and the V and J calls come from that table; the DNA yielded D and trimming. The repertoire has about 2 million clones, about 95% of them found once; the top ten carry approximately 1%.

This sequence joins TRBV5-4 and TRBJ2-7; D not resolved. Specimen: naive CD8+ T cells sorted from blood. The clonotype originates from a young man in good health. The CDR3 is CASSSGPGEQYF. CDR3 nucleotide sequence: TGTGCCAGCAGCTCGGGTCCCGGCGAGCAGTACTTC.